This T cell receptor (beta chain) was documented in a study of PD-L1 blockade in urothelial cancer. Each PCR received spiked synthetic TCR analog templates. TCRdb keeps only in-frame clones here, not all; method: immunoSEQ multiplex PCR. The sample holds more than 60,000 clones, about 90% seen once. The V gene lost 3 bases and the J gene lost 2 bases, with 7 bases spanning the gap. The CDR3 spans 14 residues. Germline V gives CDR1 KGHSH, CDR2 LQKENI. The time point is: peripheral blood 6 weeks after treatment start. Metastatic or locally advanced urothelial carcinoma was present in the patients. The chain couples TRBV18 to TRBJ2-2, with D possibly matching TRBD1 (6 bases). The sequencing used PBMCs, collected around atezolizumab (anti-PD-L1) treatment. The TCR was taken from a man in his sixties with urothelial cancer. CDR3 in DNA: TGTGCCAGCTCACCGGGACAAAACACCGGGGAGCTGTTTTTT. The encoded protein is CASSPGQNTGELFF.